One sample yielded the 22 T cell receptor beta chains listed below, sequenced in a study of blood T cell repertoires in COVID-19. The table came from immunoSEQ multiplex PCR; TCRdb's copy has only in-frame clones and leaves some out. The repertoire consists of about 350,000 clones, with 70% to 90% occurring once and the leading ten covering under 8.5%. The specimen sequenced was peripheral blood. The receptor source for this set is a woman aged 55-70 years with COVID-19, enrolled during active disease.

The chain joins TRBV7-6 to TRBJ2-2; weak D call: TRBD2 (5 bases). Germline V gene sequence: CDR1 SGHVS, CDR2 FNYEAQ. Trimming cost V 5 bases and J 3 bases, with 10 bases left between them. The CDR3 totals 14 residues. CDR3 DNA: TGTGCCAGCAGCCGAGGGTGGGACACCGGGGAGCTGTTTTTT. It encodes CASSRGWDTGELFF.

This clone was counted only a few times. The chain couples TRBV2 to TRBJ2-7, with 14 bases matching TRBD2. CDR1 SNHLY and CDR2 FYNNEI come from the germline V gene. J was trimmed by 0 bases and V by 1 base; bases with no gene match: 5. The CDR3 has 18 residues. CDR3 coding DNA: TGTGCCAGCAGTGAAGGACTAGCGGGGGGGAGGAGCTCCTACGAGCAGTACTTC. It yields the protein CASSEGLAGGRSSYEQYF.

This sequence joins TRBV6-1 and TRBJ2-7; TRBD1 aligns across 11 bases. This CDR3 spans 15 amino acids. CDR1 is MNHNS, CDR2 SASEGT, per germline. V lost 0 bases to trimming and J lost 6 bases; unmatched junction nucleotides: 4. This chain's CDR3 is CASSEARTGGGEQYF. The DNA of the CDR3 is TGTGCCAGCAGTGAAGCCCGGACAGGGGGCGGCGAGCAGTACTTC.

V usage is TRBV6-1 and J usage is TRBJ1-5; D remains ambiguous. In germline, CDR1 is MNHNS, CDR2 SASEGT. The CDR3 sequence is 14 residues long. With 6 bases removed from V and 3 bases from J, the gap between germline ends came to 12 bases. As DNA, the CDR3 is TGTGCCAGCAGCCGGTGGGCGTCCAATCAGCCCCAGCATTTT. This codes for CASSRWASNQPQHF.

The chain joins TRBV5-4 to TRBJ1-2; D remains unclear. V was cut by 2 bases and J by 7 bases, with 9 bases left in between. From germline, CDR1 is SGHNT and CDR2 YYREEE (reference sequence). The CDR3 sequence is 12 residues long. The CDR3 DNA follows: TGTGCCAGCAGCTTCCCACGGGTTGGCTACACCTTC. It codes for CASSFPRVGYTF.

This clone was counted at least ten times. The CDR3 DNA is TGTGCCAGCAGTTACGAGGGATCACGAGCTTTCTTT. It is translated as CASSYEGSRAFF. The V gene is TRBV6-6, the J gene TRBJ1-1; no clear D gene. Between the trimmed V and J ends, which lost 2 bases and 10 bases, there was a span of 11 bases. Germline CDR1 and CDR2: MNHNY and SVGAGI (reference sequence). CDR3 length: 12 amino acids.

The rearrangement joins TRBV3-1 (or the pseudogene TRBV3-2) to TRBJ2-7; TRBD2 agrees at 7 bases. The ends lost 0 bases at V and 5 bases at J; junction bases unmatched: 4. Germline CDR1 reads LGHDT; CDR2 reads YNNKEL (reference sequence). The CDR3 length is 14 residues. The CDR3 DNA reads TGTGCCAGCAGCCAAGAATATGGGAGGGACGAGCAGTACTTC. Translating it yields CASSQEYGRDEQYF.

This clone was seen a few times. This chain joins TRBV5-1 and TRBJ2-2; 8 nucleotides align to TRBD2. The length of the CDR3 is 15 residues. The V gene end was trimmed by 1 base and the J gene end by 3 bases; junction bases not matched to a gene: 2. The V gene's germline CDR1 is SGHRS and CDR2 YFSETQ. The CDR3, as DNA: TGCGCCAGCAGCTTGCAAGCGGGGGACACCGGGGAGCTGTTTTTT. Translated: CASSLQAGDTGELFF.

CDR3 in DNA: TGTGCCAGCAGCGTAGATAACAGGGAGTTTGGCTACACCTTC. Translation gives CASSVDNREFGYTF. The chain recombines TRBV9 with TRBJ1-2; a weak D match, TRBD1 (6 bases). The V end lost 0 bases, the J end lost 7 bases, and 13 bases lay between the germline ends. This CDR3 comprises 14 residues. Germline-derived CDR1 and CDR2 are SGDLS and YYNGEE.

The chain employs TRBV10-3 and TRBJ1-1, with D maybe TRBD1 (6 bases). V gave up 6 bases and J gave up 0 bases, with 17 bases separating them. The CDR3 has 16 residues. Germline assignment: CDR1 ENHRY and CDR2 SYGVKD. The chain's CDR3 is CAIRGSLDSMNTEAFF. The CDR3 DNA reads TGTGCCATCAGGGGCTCTTTGGACAGCATGAACACTGAAGCTTTCTTT.

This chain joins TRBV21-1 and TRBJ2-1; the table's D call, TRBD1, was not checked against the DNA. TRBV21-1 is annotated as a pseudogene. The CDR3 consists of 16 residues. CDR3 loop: CASSKEKGQGRDEQFF. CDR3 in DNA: TGTGCCAGCAGCAAAGAAAAGGGACAGGGGCGCGATGAGCAGTTCTTC.

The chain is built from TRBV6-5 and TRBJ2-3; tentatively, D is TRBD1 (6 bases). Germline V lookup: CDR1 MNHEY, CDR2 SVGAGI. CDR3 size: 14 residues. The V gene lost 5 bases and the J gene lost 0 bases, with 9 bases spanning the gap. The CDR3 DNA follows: TGTGCCAGCAGTACAGGGCCTAGCACAGATACGCAGTATTTT. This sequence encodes CASSTGPSTDTQYF.

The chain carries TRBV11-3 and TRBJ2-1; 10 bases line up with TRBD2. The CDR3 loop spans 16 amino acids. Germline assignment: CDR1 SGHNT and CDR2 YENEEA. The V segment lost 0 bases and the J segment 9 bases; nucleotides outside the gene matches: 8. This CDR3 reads CASSLDRSGGAGEQFF. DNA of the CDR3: TGTGCCAGCAGCTTAGATAGGAGCGGGGGGGCAGGTGAGCAGTTCTTC.

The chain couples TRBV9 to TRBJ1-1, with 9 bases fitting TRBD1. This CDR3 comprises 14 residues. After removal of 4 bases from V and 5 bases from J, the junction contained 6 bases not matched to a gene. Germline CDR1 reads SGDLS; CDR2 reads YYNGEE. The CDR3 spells CASSSRTGATEAFF. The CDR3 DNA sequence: TGTGCCAGCAGCTCCCGGACAGGGGCGACTGAAGCTTTCTTT.

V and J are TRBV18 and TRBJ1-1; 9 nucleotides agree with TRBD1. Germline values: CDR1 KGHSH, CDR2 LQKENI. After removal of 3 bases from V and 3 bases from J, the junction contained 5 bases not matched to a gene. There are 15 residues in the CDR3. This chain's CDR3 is CASSPPGTGYTEAFF. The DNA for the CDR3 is TGTGCCAGCTCACCTCCCGGGACAGGGTACACTGAAGCTTTCTTT.

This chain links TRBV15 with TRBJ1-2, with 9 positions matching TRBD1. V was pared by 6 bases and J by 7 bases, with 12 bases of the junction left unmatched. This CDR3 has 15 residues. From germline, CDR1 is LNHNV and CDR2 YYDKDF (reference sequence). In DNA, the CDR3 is TGTGCCACCAGTTTACAGGGGGCAGATTATGGTGGCTACACCTTC. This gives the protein CATSLQGADYGGYTF.

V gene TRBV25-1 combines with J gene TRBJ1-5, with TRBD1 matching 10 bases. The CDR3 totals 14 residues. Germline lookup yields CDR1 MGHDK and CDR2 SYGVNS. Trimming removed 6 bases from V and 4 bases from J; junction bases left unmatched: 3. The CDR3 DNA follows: TGTGCCAGCAGAGGACAGGGGGAGAATCAGCCCCAGCATTTT. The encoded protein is CASRGQGENQPQHF.

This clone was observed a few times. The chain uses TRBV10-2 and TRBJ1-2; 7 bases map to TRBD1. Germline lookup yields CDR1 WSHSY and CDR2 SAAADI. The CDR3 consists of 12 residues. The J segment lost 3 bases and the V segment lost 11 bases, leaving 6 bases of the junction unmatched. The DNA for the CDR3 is TGCGCCGGATGGACAGGAGACTATGGCTACACCTTC. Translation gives CAGWTGDYGYTF.

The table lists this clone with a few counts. The CDR3 protein is CASSGTSGGGEETQYF. CDR3 bases: TGCGCCAGCAGTGGGACTAGCGGGGGGGGCGAAGAGACCCAGTACTTC. The chain is built from TRBV5-1 and TRBJ2-5, with 16 positions matching TRBD2. There are 16 residues in the CDR3. Losses at the gene ends were 5 bases for V and 3 bases for J; bases not matched to a gene: 4. Germline lookup yields CDR1 SGHRS and CDR2 YFSETQ.

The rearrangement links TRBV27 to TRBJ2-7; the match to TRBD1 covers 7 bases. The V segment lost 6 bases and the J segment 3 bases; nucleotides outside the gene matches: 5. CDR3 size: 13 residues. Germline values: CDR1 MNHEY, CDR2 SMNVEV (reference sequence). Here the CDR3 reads CASRSRDSYEQYF. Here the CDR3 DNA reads TGTGCCAGCAGATCCCGGGACAGCTACGAGCAGTACTTC.

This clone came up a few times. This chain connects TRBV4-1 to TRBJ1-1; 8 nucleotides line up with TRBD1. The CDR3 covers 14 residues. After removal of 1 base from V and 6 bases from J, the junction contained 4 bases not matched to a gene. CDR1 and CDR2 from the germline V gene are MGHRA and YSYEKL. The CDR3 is CASSQVDRVPEAFF. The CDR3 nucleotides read TGCGCCAGCAGCCAAGTGGACAGGGTCCCTGAAGCTTTCTTT.

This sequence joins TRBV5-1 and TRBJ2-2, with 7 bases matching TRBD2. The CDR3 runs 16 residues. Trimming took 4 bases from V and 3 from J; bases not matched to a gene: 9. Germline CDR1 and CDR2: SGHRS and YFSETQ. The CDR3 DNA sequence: TGCGCCAGCAGCCCGAGCCTGGCGGGGGACACCGGGGAGCTGTTTTTT. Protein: CASSPSLAGDTGELFF.